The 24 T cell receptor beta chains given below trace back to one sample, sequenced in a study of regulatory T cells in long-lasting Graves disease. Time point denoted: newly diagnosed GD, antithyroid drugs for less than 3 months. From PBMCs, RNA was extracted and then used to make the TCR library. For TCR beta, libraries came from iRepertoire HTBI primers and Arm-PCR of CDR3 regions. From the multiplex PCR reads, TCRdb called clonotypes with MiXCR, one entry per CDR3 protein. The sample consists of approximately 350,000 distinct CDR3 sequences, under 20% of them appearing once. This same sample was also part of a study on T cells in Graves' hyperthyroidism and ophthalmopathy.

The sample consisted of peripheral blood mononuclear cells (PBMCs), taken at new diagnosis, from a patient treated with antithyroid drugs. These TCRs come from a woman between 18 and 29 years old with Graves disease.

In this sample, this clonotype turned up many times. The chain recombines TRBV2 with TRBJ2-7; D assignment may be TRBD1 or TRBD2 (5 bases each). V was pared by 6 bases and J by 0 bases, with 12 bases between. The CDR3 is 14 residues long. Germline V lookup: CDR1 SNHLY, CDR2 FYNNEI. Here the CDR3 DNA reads TGTGCCAGCAGGACTGGGACCAGCTCCTACGAGCAGTACTTC. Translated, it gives CASRTGTSSYEQYF.

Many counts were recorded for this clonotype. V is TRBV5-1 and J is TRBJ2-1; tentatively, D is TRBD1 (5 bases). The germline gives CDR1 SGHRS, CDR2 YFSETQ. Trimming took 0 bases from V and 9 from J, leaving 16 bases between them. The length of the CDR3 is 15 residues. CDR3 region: CASSLEPDKKGEQFF. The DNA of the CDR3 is TGCGCCAGCAGCTTGGAGCCGGACAAAAAGGGTGAGCAGTTCTTC.

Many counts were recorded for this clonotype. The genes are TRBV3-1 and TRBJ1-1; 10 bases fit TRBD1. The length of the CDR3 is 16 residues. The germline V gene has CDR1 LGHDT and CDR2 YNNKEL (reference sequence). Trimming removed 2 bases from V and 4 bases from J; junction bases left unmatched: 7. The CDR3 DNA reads TGTGCCAGCAGCCAAACGGACAGGGGGTATGGCACTGAAGCTTTCTTT. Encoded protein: CASSQTDRGYGTEAFF.

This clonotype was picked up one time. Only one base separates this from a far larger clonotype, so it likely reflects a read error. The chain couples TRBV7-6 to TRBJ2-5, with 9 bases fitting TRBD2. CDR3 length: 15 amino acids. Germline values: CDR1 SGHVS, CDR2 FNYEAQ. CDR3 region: CASSLGLAEGETRYF. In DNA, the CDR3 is TGTGCCAGCAGCTTAGGACTAGCGGAAGGGGAGACCCGGTACTTC. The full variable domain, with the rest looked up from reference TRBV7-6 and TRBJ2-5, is GAGVSQSPRYKVTKRGQDVALRCDPISGHVSLYWYRQALGQGPEFLTYFNYEAQQDKSGLPNDRFSAERPEGSISTLTIQRTEQRDSAMYRCASSLGLAEGETRYFGPGTRLLVL.

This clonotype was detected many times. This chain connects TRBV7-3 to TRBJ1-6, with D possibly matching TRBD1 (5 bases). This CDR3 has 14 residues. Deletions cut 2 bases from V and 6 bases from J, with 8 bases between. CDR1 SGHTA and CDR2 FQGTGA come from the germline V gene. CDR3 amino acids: CASSLGDSNSPLHF. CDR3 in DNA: TGTGCCAGCAGCTTAGGAGACAGTAATTCACCCCTCCACTTT.

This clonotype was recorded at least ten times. The CDR3: CASSVGTVSQETQYF. The CDR3 DNA reads as TGTGCCAGCAGCGTAGGGACAGTGTCCCAAGAGACCCAGTACTTC. The chain employs TRBV11-2 and TRBJ2-5; TRBD1 matches 7 bases. With V trimmed by 5 bases and J by 1 base, 7 bases remained unmatched. Germline lookup yields CDR1 SGHAT and CDR2 FQNNGV. The CDR3 has 15 residues.

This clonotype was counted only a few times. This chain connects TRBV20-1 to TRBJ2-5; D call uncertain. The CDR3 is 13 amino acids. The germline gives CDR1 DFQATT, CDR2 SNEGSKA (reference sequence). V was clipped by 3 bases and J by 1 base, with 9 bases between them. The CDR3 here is CSASGTVQETQYF. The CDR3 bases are TGCAGTGCTAGTGGCACAGTCCAAGAGACCCAGTACTTC.

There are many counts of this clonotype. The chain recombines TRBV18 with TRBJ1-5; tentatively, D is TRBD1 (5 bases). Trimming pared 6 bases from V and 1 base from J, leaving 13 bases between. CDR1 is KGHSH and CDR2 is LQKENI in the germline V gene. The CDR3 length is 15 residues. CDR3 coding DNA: TGTGCCAGCTCCCGCGCGGGGGGGAGCAATCAGCCCCAGCATTTT. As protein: CASSRAGGSNQPQHF. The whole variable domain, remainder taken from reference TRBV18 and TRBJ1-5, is NAGVMQNPRHLVRRRGQEARLRCSPMKGHSHVYWYRQLPEEGLKFMVYLQKENIIDESGMPKERFSAEFPKEGPSILRIQQVVRGDSAAYFCASSRAGGSNQPQHFGDGTRLSIL.

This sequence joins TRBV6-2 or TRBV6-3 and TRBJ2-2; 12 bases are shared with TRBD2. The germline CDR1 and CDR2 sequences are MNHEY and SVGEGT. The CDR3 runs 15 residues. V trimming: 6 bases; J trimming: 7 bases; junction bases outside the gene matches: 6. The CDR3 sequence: CASSRLAGDLGELFF. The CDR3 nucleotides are TGTGCCAGCAGCAGACTAGCGGGAGACCTCGGGGAGCTGTTTTTT.

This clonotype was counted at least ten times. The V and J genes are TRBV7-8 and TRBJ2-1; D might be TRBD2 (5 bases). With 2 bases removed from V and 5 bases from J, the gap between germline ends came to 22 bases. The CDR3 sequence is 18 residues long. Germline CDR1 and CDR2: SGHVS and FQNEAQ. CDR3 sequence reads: CASSLRAAVQSADNEQFF. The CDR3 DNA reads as TGTGCCAGCAGCTTAAGGGCAGCGGTGCAGTCGGCGGACAATGAGCAGTTCTTC.

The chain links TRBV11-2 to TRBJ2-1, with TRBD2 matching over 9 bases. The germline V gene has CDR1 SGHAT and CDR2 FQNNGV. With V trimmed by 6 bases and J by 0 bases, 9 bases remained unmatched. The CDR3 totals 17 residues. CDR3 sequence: CASRYSGGPSSYNEQFF. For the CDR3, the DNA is TGTGCCAGCAGGTATAGCGGGGGCCCTAGCTCCTACAATGAGCAGTTCTTC.

The CDR3 DNA reads as TGCAGCGGACGGGTTTTGGGCAATGAGCAGTTCTTC. This gives the protein CSGRVLGNEQFF. The chain links TRBV29-1 to TRBJ2-1; D call uncertain. CDR1 and CDR2 from the germline V gene are SQVTM and ANQGSEA. This CDR3 is 12 amino acids long. Trimming removed 7 bases at V and 6 bases at J, with 13 bases between.

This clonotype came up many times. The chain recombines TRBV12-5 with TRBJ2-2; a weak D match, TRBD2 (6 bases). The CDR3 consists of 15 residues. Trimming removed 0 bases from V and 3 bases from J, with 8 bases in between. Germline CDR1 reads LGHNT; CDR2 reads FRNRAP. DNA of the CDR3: TGTGCTAGTGGTTTGGTTGGAGGGGACACCGGGGAGCTGTTTTTT. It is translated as CASGLVGGDTGELFF.

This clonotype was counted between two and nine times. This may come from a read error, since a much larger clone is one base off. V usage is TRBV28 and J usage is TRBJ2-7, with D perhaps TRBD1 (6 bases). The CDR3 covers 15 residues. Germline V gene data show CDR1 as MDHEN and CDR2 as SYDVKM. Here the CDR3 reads CVSGGPQTGSYEQYF. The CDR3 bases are TGTGTCAGCGGTGGGCCGCAGACAGGCTCCTACGAGCAGTACTTC. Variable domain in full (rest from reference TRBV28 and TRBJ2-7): DVKVTQSSRYLVKRTGEKVFLECVQDMDHENMFWYRQDPGLGLRLIYFSYDVKMKEKGDIPEGYSVSREKKERFSLILESASTNQTSMYLCVSGGPQTGSYEQYFGPGTRLTVT.

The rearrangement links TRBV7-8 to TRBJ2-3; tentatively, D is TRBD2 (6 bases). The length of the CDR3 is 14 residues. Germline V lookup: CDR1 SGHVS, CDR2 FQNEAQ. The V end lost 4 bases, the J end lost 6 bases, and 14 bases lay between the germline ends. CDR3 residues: CASSSSRGKDTQYF. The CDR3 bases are TGTGCCAGCAGCTCATCCCGGGGGAAGGATACGCAGTATTTT.

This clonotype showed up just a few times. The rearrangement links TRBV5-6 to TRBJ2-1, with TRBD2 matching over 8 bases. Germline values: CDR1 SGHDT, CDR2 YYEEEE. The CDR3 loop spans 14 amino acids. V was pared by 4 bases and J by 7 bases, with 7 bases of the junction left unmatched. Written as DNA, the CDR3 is TGTGCCAGCAGCCCCGGGGGGGCAGGGAATGAGCAGTTCTTC. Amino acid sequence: CASSPGGAGNEQFF.

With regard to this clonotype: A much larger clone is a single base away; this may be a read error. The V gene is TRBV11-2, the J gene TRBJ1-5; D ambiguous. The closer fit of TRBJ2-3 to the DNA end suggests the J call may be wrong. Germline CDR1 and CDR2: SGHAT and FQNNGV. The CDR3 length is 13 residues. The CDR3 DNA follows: TGTGCCAGCAGCTTAGCCCCAGGCCAGCCCCAGTATTTT. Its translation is CASSLAPGQPQYF.

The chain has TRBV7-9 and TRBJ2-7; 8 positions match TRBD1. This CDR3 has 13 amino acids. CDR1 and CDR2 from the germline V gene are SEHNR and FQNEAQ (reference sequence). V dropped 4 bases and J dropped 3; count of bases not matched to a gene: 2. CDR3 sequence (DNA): TGTGCCAGCAGCTATACAGGGGGCTACGAGCAGTACTTC. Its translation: CASSYTGGYEQYF.

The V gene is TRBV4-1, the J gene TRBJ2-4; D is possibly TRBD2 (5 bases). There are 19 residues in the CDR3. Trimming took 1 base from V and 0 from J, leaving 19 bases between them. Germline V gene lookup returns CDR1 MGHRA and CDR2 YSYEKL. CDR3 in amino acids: CASSQANGRGGVAKNIQYF. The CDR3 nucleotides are TGCGCCAGCAGCCAAGCCAATGGCCGGGGTGGGGTAGCCAAAAACATTCAGTACTTC.

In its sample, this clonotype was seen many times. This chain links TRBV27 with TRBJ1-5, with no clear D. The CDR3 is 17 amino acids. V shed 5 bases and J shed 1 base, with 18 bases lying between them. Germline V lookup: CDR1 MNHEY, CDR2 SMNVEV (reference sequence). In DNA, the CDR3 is TGTGCCAGCAGTCGACAACCTACGGTGGGGAGCAATCAGCCCCAGCATTTT. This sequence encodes CASSRQPTVGSNQPQHF.

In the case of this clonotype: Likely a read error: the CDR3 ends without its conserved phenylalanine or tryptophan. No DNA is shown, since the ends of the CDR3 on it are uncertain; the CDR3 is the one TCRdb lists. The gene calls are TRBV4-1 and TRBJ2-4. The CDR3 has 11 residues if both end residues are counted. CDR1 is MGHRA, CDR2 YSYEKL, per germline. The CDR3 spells CASSQQPGFGV.

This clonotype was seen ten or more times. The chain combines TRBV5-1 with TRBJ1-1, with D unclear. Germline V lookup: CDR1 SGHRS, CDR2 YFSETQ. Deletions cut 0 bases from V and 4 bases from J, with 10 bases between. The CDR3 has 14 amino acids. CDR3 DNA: TGCGCCAGCAGCTTGGCCATAAGAGTCACTGAAGCTTTCTTT. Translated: CASSLAIRVTEAFF.

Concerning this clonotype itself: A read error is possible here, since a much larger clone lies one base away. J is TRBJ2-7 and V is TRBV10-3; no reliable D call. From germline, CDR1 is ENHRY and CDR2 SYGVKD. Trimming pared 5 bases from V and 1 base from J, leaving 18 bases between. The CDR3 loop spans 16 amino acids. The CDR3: CAISYSATLKSYEQYF. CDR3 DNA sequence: TGTGCCATCAGTTACTCGGCGACCCTTAAATCCTACGAGCAGTACTTC.

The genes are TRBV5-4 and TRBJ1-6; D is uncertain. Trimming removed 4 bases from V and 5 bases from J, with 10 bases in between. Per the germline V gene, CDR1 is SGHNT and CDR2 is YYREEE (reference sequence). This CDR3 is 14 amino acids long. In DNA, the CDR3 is TGTGCCAGCAGCCTCGACAAGAATAATTCACCCCTCCACTTT. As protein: CASSLDKNNSPLHF. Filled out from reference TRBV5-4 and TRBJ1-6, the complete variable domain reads ETGVTQSPTHLIKTRGQQVTLRCSSQSGHNTVSWYQQALGQGPQFIFQYYREEENGRGNFPPRFSGLQFPNYSSELNVNALELDDSALYLCASSLDKNNSPLHFGNGTRLTVT.